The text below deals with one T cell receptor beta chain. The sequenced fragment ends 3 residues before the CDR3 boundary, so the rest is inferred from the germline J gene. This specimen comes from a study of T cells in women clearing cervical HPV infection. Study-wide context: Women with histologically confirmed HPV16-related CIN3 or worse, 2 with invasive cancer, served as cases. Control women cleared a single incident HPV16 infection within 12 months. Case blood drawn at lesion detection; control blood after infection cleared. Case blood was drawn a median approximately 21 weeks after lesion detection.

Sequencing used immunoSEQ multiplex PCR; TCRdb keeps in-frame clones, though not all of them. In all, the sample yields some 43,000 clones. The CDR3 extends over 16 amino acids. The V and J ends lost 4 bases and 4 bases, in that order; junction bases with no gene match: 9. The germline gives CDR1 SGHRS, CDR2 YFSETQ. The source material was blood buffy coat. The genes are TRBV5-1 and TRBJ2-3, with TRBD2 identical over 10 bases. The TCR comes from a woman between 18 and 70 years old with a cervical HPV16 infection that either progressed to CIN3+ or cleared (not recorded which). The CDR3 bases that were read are TGCGCCAGCAGCCCCTCCCCACTAGCGGGGCCAGATACG. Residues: CASSPSPLAGPDT. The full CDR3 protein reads CASSPSPLAGPDTQYF.